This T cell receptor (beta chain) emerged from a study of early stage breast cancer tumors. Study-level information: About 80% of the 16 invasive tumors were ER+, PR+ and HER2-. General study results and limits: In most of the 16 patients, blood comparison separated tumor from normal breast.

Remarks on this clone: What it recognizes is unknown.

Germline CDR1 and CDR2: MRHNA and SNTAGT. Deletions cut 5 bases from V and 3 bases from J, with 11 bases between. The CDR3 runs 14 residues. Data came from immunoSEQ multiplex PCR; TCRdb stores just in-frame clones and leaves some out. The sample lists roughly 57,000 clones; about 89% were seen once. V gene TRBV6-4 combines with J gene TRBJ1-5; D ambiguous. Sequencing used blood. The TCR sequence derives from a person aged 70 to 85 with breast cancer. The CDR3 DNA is TGTGCCAGCAGTCCCCCTACGTCCAATCAGCCCCAGCATTTT. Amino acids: CASSPPTSNQPQHF.